The 3 T cell receptor beta chains given below trace back to one sample, sequenced in a study of post-analysis software for immune sequencing data. Study findings and constraints: Patients carried a few TRBV segments more frequently than controls did, and TRBV5-6, TRBV5-1 and TRBV20-1 were among them.

Carried by the TCR beta cDNA libraries were unique molecular identifiers. TCRdb reprocessed the PCR reads with MiXCR, giving one entry per CDR3 protein. The top ten clones hold around 0.56% of a sample with hundreds of thousands of distinct CDR3 sequences, 25% to 30% of them seen once. Antigen specificity for these receptors is unknown. Material for sequencing was blood. Receptors originate from a girl between 5 and 17 years old with multiple sclerosis.

Here the CDR3 reads CASSSSRGGVRTDTQYF. For the CDR3, the DNA is TGTGCCAGCAGCTCGTCCCGAGGGGGAGTACGGACAGATACGCAGTATTTT. The chain has TRBV7-2 and TRBJ2-3, with D possibly TRBD1 on 6 matching bases. V was clipped by 4 bases and J by 3 bases, with 20 bases between them. This CDR3 has 17 residues. Looked up from germline, CDR1 is SGHTA and CDR2 is FQGNSA.

The chain joins TRBV28 to TRBJ1-1; tentative D call: TRBD1 (5 bases). Germline V CDR1 and CDR2: MDHEN, SYDVKM. The CDR3 has 11 residues. Trimming shortened V by 5 bases and J by 7 bases, and 8 bases separated the two germline ends. The CDR3 region has the DNA TGTGCCAGCAGTGCCGGGGGTGAAGCTTTCTTT. As protein: CASSAGGEAFF.

A few counts support this clonotype. The chain recombines TRBV9 with TRBJ2-3; 7 bases are shared with TRBD1. The CDR3 contains 15 residues. V shed 2 bases, J shed 0 bases, and the junction held 3 bases outside the gene matches. The germline V gene has CDR1 SGDLS and CDR2 YYNGEE. This CDR3 is CASSVGTVSTDTQYF. The CDR3 DNA sequence: TGTGCCAGCAGCGTCGGGACAGTTAGCACAGATACGCAGTATTTT.